This T cell receptor beta chain was identified in a study of response to subunit inactivated influenza vaccine. Study outcomes and limitations: The authors proposed limited new T cell recruitment per seasonal influenza vaccination.

Of note for this clonotype: Its antigen is as yet unknown.

MiXCR, run by TCRdb on the RT-PCR reads, gives a single entry per CDR3 protein. The table lists some 850,000 distinct CDR3 sequences, approximately 17% of them singletons, with about 11% in the top ten. The starting material was PBMCs from blood, obtained 5 to 6 days after vaccination. This receptor was identified in a man aged 45-65 years who received an inactivated influenza vaccine.

The CDR3 spells CASSRHRGVAYNEQFF. In DNA, the CDR3 is TGTGCCAGCAGCAGGCACAGGGGAGTCGCCTACAATGAGCAGTTCTTC. The chain is built from TRBV5-6 and TRBJ2-1, with 7 nucleotides matching TRBD1. The CDR3 loop spans 16 amino acids. The germline gives CDR1 SGHDT, CDR2 YYEEEE. J lost 2 bases, V lost 4 bases, and 9 bases had no gene match.